One and the same sample provided the 7 T cell receptor beta chains below, sequenced in a study of CD8+ T cells in alopecia areata. Treatment of the sample: oral pan-JAK inhibitor, 5-10 mg twice daily. Sequencing used cDNA as its template, made by extracting RNA and reverse transcribing it. Method: immunoSEQ multiplex PCR; TCRdb's copy keeps in-frame clones and lacks some. This repertoire shows 150,000 or so clones, 50% to 75% found once; its top ten account for roughly 16%. Specimen: CD4+ T cells sorted from blood, collected at approximately week 55, from a patient treated with tofacitinib. The receptors were sampled from a human donor with alopecia areata.

This clone was found many times. This chain joins TRBV11-2 and TRBJ1-1, with TRBD1 matching over 8 bases. Trimming at V came to 5 bases and at J to 0 bases, leaving 5 bases not matched to a gene. Germline CDR1 and CDR2: SGHAT and FQNNGV. The CDR3 loop spans 15 amino acids. CDR3 in amino acids: CASSPGQVMNTEAFF. The CDR3 bases are TGTGCCAGCAGCCCGGGACAGGTTATGAACACTGAAGCTTTCTTT.

The count of this clone is one. V gene TRBV19 combines with J gene TRBJ1-2, with D possibly being TRBD1 (5 bases). V gave up 7 bases and J gave up 3 bases, with 12 bases separating them. There are 13 residues in the CDR3. CDR1 is LNHDA and CDR2 is SQIVND in the germline V gene (reference sequence). The CDR3 region has the DNA TGTGCCAGTATGGGGGGGAGAGACTATGGCTACACCTTC. This encodes CASMGGRDYGYTF.

This chain uses TRBV11-2 with TRBJ1-2; D gene uncertain. Germline loops: CDR1 SGHAT, CDR2 FQNNGV. Trimming pared 5 bases from V and 6 bases from J, leaving 10 bases between. This CDR3 has 12 residues. The CDR3 sequence is CASSPTRDGYTF. In DNA form, the CDR3 reads TGTGCCAGCAGCCCGACCCGAGATGGCTACACCTTC.

The chain is built from TRBV30 and TRBJ2-7; D not certain. The germline V gene has CDR1 GTSNPN and CDR2 SVGIG (reference sequence). The CDR3 is made up of 14 amino acids. The V end was cut by 0 bases, the J end by 0 bases, with 9 bases between. CDR3 region: CAWSVGRSSYEQYF. CDR3 DNA: TGTGCCTGGAGTGTAGGCAGGAGCTCCTACGAGCAGTACTTC. Filled out from reference TRBV30 and TRBJ2-7, the complete variable domain reads SQTIHQWPATLVQPVGSPLSLECTVEGTSNPNLYWYRQAAGRGLQLLFYSVGIGQISSEVPQNLSASRPQDRQFILSSKKLLLSDSGFYLCAWSVGRSSYEQYFGPGTRLTVT.

This clone showed up just a few times. The rearrangement uses TRBV29-1 and TRBJ2-1; 8 bases agree with TRBD1. V dropped 5 bases and J dropped 4; count of bases not matched to a gene: 7. The germline gives CDR1 SQVTM, CDR2 ANQGSEA. The CDR3 contains 14 residues. This chain's CDR3 is CSVQRTGRYNEQFF. The DNA for the CDR3 is TGCAGCGTTCAAAGGACAGGGAGATACAATGAGCAGTTCTTC.

The rearrangement joins TRBV29-1 to TRBJ1-5; 7 bases line up with TRBD1. The CDR3 has 14 residues. The V segment lost 8 bases and the J segment 4 bases; nucleotides outside the gene matches: 11. From germline, CDR1 is SQVTM and CDR2 ANQGSEA. CDR3 sequence: CSFLRDSLNQPQHF. The DNA for the CDR3 is TGCAGCTTCTTGCGGGACAGCTTAAATCAGCCCCAGCATTTT. Looking up the rest from reference TRBV29-1 and TRBJ1-5 gives the full variable domain: SAVISQKPSRDICQRGTSLTIQCQVDSQVTMMFWYRQQPGQSLTLIATANQGSEATYESGFVIDKFPISRPNLTFSTLTVSNMSPEDSSIYLCSFLRDSLNQPQHFGDGTRLSIL.

This clone showed up just a few times. The chain is built from TRBV7-9 and TRBJ2-4, with 7 bases fitting TRBD1. Germline V lookup: CDR1 SEHNR, CDR2 FQNEAQ (reference sequence). The CDR3 has 12 amino acids. Unmatched junction bases numbered 4, after V lost 6 bases and J lost 8 bases. The CDR3 spells CASSSTGYIQYF. CDR3 in DNA: TGTGCCAGCAGTTCGACAGGGTACATTCAGTACTTC.